This TCR beta chain was recorded in a study of radiation and T cells in renal cell carcinoma (TCRdb year 2020). About the full investigation: The samples were drawn from a clinical trial, where primary renal cell carcinomas were treated with 15 Gy of stereotactic body radiation therapy and then removed by nephrectomy 4 weeks afterward. TCR beta sequencing covered 50 to 55 samples in total, comprising 25 or so tumors and about 27 peripheral blood samples. A total of approximately 3,800,000 unique CDR3 nucleotide sequences, encoding 2,500,000 or so unique CDR3 amino acid sequences, were found across all 55 or so samples. What the research found in general, with its limitations: Top tumor clonotypes rose in blood from baseline to 2 weeks post-radiation, then contracted by 4 weeks, suggesting transient expansion of tumor-resident clones. The single-armed trial design could not address effects of radiation dose or scheduling on the TCR repertoire. Tracking of blood repertoire dynamics stopped at four to five weeks after treatment, with no follow-up past that point. No pretreatment tumor biopsies were available, so the baseline intratumoral presence of clonotypes could not be determined.

The time point label for this specimen denotes: blood 2 weeks post-SBRT. The sample's treatment or condition label, decoded: 15 Gy SBRT to primary tumor, nephrectomy 4 weeks later. To track tumor-enriched clonotypes, serial peripheral blood was sampled from radiation-treated patients at baseline and at 2 weeks and 4 weeks after SBRT. All patients had renal cell carcinoma with clear cell pathology. Genomic DNA for TCR sequencing was prepared using the QIAamp DNA Blood Mini Kit (Qiagen). The analyses included only samples that passed all quality control checks. The immunoSEQ kit was used, according to the manufacturer's recommendations, to generate TCR beta libraries from genomic DNA. To prepare libraries, a first multiplex PCR with proprietary primers was run, followed by a second PCR that added unique barcodes, and a bead cleanup was done after each round. Each sample batch included a kit-provided positive control reaction and a negative control reaction. The final libraries were assessed on an Agilent 4200 TapeStation D1000 ScreenTape, pooled by volume, and quantified by qPCR. Sequencing ran on an Illumina NextSeq500 with a MidOutput 150-cycle cartridge, using 156 Read1 and 15 Index1 cycles with kit custom primers. The pooled library was loaded at 1.0 pM with roughly 20% PhiX control spiked in. In the authors' own workflow: The vendor-processed data were analyzed in R, and a clonotype was defined as all T cells that share the same CDR3 nucleotide sequence. In the clone abundance analyses, frequencies were normalized to the 10,000 most abundant clones in each sample. Public T cell clones, which averaged fewer than five per sample, were removed prior to analysis. An abundance difference of at least 32-fold between compartments was the criterion for calling clonotypes tumor-enriched or baseline blood-enriched. A beta-binomial differential abundance model was used to identify clonotypes that expanded or contracted between blood time points. Tumor-blood repertoire similarity was measured with the Baroni-Urbani and Buser coefficient, and group comparisons used two-tailed Wilcoxon tests in R. TCRdb took over this immuneACCESS table, retaining in-frame rearrangements with V and J assigned. Such tables are incomplete; in checked studies, under half of the missing clones stem from an unresolved V gene, and the remainder is unexplained. V, J and clone size were drawn from that table, and D and trimming were deduced from the DNA. The sample includes more than 20,000 clones, with over 70% observed a single time. The ten largest clones take up approximately 31% of the sample.

Including the terminal cysteine and phenylalanine, the CDR3 comprises 13 residues. Only CDR3 DNA remains: 39 bases, in frame from the first base. The germline V gene (reference sequence) specifies LNHNV as CDR1 and YYDKDF as CDR2. V lost 0 bases and J lost 7 bases; the stretch between them is 6 bases long. To note about this clone: Its antigen has not been determined. No base quality information exists; no much larger clone differs at one position. Additional DNA sequences in this sample encode the identical CDR3.

The V and J genes are TRBV15 and TRBJ1-4; there is no confident call for the D gene. Sample: blood, taken from a patient whose treatment included radiotherapy and nephrectomy. The sequence derives from a man in his 60s with renal cell carcinoma. The DNA reads as follows: TGTGCCACCAGCAGAGATCGGGGTGAAAAACTGTTTTTT. Its protein reads: CATSRDRGEKLFF.